These 25 T cell receptor beta chains share one sample of origin, sequenced in a study of blood T cell repertoires in COVID-19. Sequencing was performed with immunoSEQ multiplex PCR; in TCRdb, only in-frame clones are kept and a portion is missing. The sample has 300,000 or so clones; 80% to 95% are singletons. Material: PBMCs or T cells enriched from blood (not recorded which). The receptors originated from a woman younger than 45 who had recovered from COVID-19.

V is TRBV19 and J is TRBJ2-2; 13 bases map to TRBD2. This CDR3 spans 19 amino acids. Germline V lookup: CDR1 LNHDA, CDR2 SQIVND (reference sequence). V was clipped by 5 bases and J by 6 bases; unmatched bases: 15. In DNA, the CDR3 is TGTGCCAGTAGTCAAATTCCGGGACTAGCGGGGTCCCAACCCGGGGAGCTGTTTTTT. Its protein product is CASSQIPGLAGSQPGELFF.

J is TRBJ1-5 and V is TRBV7-2; 12 positions agree with TRBD1. The V gene's germline CDR1 is SGHTA and CDR2 FQGNSA. The CDR3 spans 16 residues. J was trimmed by 4 bases and V by 5 bases; bases with no gene match: 6. This CDR3 reads CASSDRDRGLNQPQHF. CDR3 in DNA: TGTGCCAGCAGCGACCGGGACAGGGGGCTGAATCAGCCCCAGCATTTT.

The V and J genes are TRBV7-2 and TRBJ2-3; perhaps TRBD1 as D (6 bases). V gave up 3 bases and J gave up 6 bases, with 13 bases separating them. The length of the CDR3 is 14 residues. Germline CDR1 is SGHTA and CDR2 is FQGNSA. This CDR3 is CASSFGDRRDTQYF. The CDR3 region has the DNA TGTGCCAGCAGCTTCGGCGACAGGCGGGATACGCAGTATTTT.

DNA for the CDR3: TGTGCCAGCAGCCAAGATAAAGTACTCGGGGAGACCCAGTACTTC. It specifies CASSQDKVLGETQYF. This chain joins TRBV3-1 (or the pseudogene TRBV3-2) and TRBJ2-5; D call uncertain. The CDR3 contains 15 residues. Germline values: CDR1 LGHDT, CDR2 YNNKEL (reference sequence). Trimming pared 0 bases from V and 5 bases from J, leaving 13 bases between.

V usage is TRBV28 and J usage is TRBJ1-4, with a weak D call TRBD1 (5 bases). The length of the CDR3 is 14 residues. Trimming pared 6 bases from V and 6 bases from J, leaving 14 bases between. Germline CDR1 and CDR2: MDHEN and SYDVKM. In DNA, the CDR3 is TGTGCCAGCAGGGGGACTTTACCTGATGAAAAACTGTTTTTT. This encodes CASRGTLPDEKLFF.

The genes are TRBV18 and TRBJ2-2; tentative D call: TRBD1 (6 bases). The germline CDR1 and CDR2 sequences are KGHSH and LQKENI. Trimming cost V 6 bases and J 0 bases, with 8 bases left between them. This CDR3 comprises 14 residues. The CDR3 sequence: CASSGTTNTGELFF. CDR3 in DNA: TGTGCCAGCTCCGGGACAACGAACACCGGGGAGCTGTTTTTT. Combining the CDR3 with reference TRBV18 and TRBJ2-2 gives the whole variable domain NAGVMQNPRHLVRRRGQEARLRCSPMKGHSHVYWYRQLPEEGLKFMVYLQKENIIDESGMPKERFSAEFPKEGPSILRIQQVVRGDSAAYFCASSGTTNTGELFFGEGSRLTVL.

The chain uses TRBV19 and TRBJ1-5, with D perhaps TRBD1 (6 bases). The CDR3 is made up of 17 amino acids. The germline gives CDR1 LNHDA, CDR2 SQIVND (reference sequence). Trimming cost V 5 bases and J 3 bases, with 20 bases left between them. The DNA for the CDR3 is TGTGCCAGTAGTCCCAAACAAACAGGGAGCCTCAATCAGCCCCAGCATTTT. This gives the protein CASSPKQTGSLNQPQHF.

The DNA of the CDR3 is TGTGCCAGCAGATCGAGGAAAGATCAAGAGACCCAGTACTTC. Its protein is CASRSRKDQETQYF. The chain joins TRBV6-1 to TRBJ2-5, with unresolved D. Germline loops: CDR1 MNHNS, CDR2 SASEGT. V gave up 6 bases and J gave up 2 bases, with 13 bases separating them. This CDR3 contains 14 residues.

The J gene is TRBJ1-2, the V gene TRBV6-5; perhaps TRBD1 as D (5 bases). Trimming stripped 7 bases from V and 6 bases from J, with 9 bases between. The CDR3 runs to 11 residues. CDR1 and CDR2 (germline): MNHEY, SVGAGI. The CDR3 DNA reads as TGTGCCAGCACGCAGGGTCATGGCTACACCTTC. Translated: CASTQGHGYTF.

The V and J genes are TRBV15 and TRBJ1-3; 8 bases match TRBD1. This CDR3 comprises 15 residues. Germline V gene data show CDR1 as LNHNV and CDR2 as YYDKDF (reference sequence). The V and J ends lost 5 bases and 6 bases, in that order; junction bases with no gene match: 9. The CDR3: CATSVEGQAINTIYF. The CDR3 bases are TGTGCCACCAGCGTCGAGGGACAGGCGATAAACACCATATATTTT.

This clone was detected once. The chain combines TRBV10-3 with TRBJ1-1; a weak D match, TRBD1 (6 bases). Trimming pared 7 bases from V and 1 base from J, leaving 19 bases between. The CDR3 spans 16 residues. The germline CDR1 and CDR2 sequences are ENHRY and SYGVKD. CDR3 in DNA: TGTGCCATCATGGGGGGGCGCGGAGGAGGGAACACTGAAGCTTTCTTT. Protein: CAIMGGRGGGNTEAFF.

The chain carries TRBV4-3 and TRBJ2-5; TRBD2 matches at 7 bases. The germline gives CDR1 LGHNA, CDR2 YSLEER. This CDR3 spans 15 amino acids. Trimming cost V 0 bases and J 5 bases; bases outside gene matches: 6. CDR3 nucleotides: TGCGCCAGCAGCCAAGAAATAGGGGAGGGGGAGACCCAGTACTTC. Encoded protein: CASSQEIGEGETQYF.

This chain uses TRBV7-9 with TRBJ1-3, with D possibly TRBD1 on 6 matching bases. CDR1 and CDR2 (germline): SEHNR, FQNEAQ (reference sequence). The CDR3 totals 15 residues. The V end lost 4 bases, the J end lost 2 bases, and 12 bases lay between the germline ends. CDR3 in amino acids: CASSYRDIPGNTIYF. CDR3 sequence (DNA): TGTGCCAGCAGCTATCGGGACATTCCTGGAAACACCATATATTTT.

This chain connects TRBV24-1 to TRBJ2-7; 7 bases are shared with TRBD1. In germline, CDR1 is KGHDR, CDR2 SFDVKD. After removal of 3 bases from V and 5 bases from J, the junction contained 9 bases not matched to a gene. The CDR3 runs to 15 residues. Here the CDR3 reads CATSDASTGFHEQYF. As DNA, the CDR3 is TGTGCCACCAGTGATGCCTCGACAGGGTTCCACGAGCAGTACTTC.

The V and J genes are TRBV18 and TRBJ2-3; 7 nucleotides agree with TRBD2. The CDR3 loop spans 19 amino acids. Per the germline V gene, CDR1 is KGHSH and CDR2 is LQKENI. V trimming: 0 bases; J trimming: 4 bases; junction bases outside the gene matches: 16. The CDR3 spells CASSPPVGGAGPFSDTQYF. In nucleotides, the CDR3 is TGTGCCAGCTCACCACCGGTAGGAGGAGCGGGACCGTTTTCAGATACGCAGTATTTT.

The gene calls are TRBV28 and TRBJ1-2; D not certain. CDR1 is MDHEN, CDR2 SYDVKM, per germline. CDR3 length: 12 amino acids. Trimming removed 5 bases at V and 8 bases at J, with 12 bases between. In DNA form, the CDR3 reads TGTGCCAGCAGTGTTCCGGGTTACGGCTACACCTTC. Protein sequence: CASSVPGYGYTF.

V is TRBV5-1 and J is TRBJ1-1; D is possibly TRBD1 (5 bases). Looked up from germline, CDR1 is SGHRS and CDR2 is YFSETQ. This CDR3 has 14 residues. V dropped 1 base and J dropped 1 base, with 8 bases sitting between them. In DNA form, the CDR3 reads TGCGCCAGCAGCTTGAGGGGAAGGAACACTGAAGCTTTCTTT. It codes for CASSLRGRNTEAFF. The variable domain in full, with the rest retrieved from reference TRBV5-1 and TRBJ1-1, is KAGVTQTPRYLIKTRGQQVTLSCSPISGHRSVSWYQQTPGQGLQFLFEYFSETQRNKGNFPGRFSGRQFSNSRSEMNVSTLELGDSALYLCASSLRGRNTEAFFGQGTRLTVV.

This clone was found once. The V call is TRBV6-1, the J call TRBJ2-1, with TRBD1 matching over 8 bases. The junction had 4 bases not matched to a gene; V was cut back by 2 bases and J by 4 bases. There are 15 residues in the CDR3. Germline V gene sequence: CDR1 MNHNS, CDR2 SASEGT. The chain's CDR3 is CASSEPGQEYNEQFF. CDR3 DNA sequence: TGTGCCAGCAGTGAACCGGGACAGGAGTACAATGAGCAGTTCTTC.

V gene TRBV27 combines with J gene TRBJ2-7, with D possibly being TRBD2 (6 bases). Germline V gene data show CDR1 as MNHEY and CDR2 as SMNVEV (reference sequence). Trimming removed 3 bases from V and 4 bases from J, with 22 bases in between. This CDR3 region has 17 residues. In nucleotides, the CDR3 is TGTGCCAGCAGTTTTCGTGGGATTGCGGGACCGTTATACGAGCAGTACTTC. Residues: CASSFRGIAGPLYEQYF.

This clone was seen a few times. The chain is built from TRBV28 and TRBJ1-2; D uncertain. The CDR3 runs to 13 residues. CDR1 and CDR2 (germline): MDHEN, SYDVKM. V was shortened by 3 bases and J by 4 bases, with 9 bases between the two germline ends. The CDR3 sequence: CASSLGGLYGYTF. The CDR3 nucleotides are TGTGCCAGCAGTTTGGGCGGACTCTATGGCTACACCTTC.

The chain carries TRBV4-3 and TRBJ1-6; 9 bases align to TRBD1. The germline V gene has CDR1 LGHNA and CDR2 YSLEER. CDR3 size: 16 residues. Germline trimming cut 0 bases from V and 10 bases from J; bases unmatched to any gene: 7. The CDR3: CASSQDATGGWSPLHF. In DNA form, the CDR3 reads TGCGCCAGCAGCCAAGATGCAACAGGGGGCTGGTCACCCCTCCACTTT.

This chain uses TRBV5-1 with TRBJ2-2, with TRBD2 identical over 12 bases. The CDR3 loop spans 16 amino acids. CDR1 SGHRS and CDR2 YFSETQ come from the germline V gene. The V gene end was trimmed by 3 bases and the J gene end by 7 bases; junction bases not matched to a gene: 7. The CDR3 here is CASSYGLAGTSGELFF. CDR3 sequence (DNA): TGCGCCAGCAGCTACGGACTAGCGGGAACTAGCGGGGAGCTGTTTTTT.

This clone was observed a few times. This chain links TRBV2 with TRBJ2-7; D is ambiguous. Trimming left V 6 bases short and J 2 bases short, with 11 bases between. CDR1 is SNHLY and CDR2 is FYNNEI in the germline V gene. The CDR3 loop spans 13 amino acids. The chain's CDR3 is CASRSGSTYEQYF. CDR3 sequence (DNA): TGTGCCAGCAGGTCCGGGTCCACCTACGAGCAGTACTTC. The whole variable domain, filled in from reference TRBV2 and TRBJ2-7, reads EPEVTQTPSHQVTQMGQEVILRCVPISNHLYFYWYRQILGQKVEFLVSFYNNEISEKSEIFDDQFSVERPDGSNFTLKIRSTKLEDSAMYFCASRSGSTYEQYFGPGTRLTVT.

The chain carries TRBV7-9 and TRBJ2-7; D remains unclear. The CDR3 is 12 residues long. Trimming removed 3 bases at V and 5 bases at J, with 8 bases between. Per the germline V gene, CDR1 is SEHNR and CDR2 is FQNEAQ (reference sequence). CDR3 loop: CASSFTQDEQYF. The CDR3 DNA reads as TGTGCCAGCAGCTTCACCCAGGACGAGCAGTACTTC.

As DNA, the CDR3 is TGTGCCAGCAGCACTAGGACAGGGAAAGAGACCCAGTACTTC. Translating gives CASSTRTGKETQYF. The J gene is TRBJ2-5, the V gene TRBV5-4, with 8 bases aligning to TRBD1. Germline CDR1 is SGHNT and CDR2 is YYREEE (reference sequence). The CDR3 totals 14 residues. Trimming cost V 4 bases and J 3 bases; bases outside gene matches: 5.